The 26 T cell receptor beta chains in this list originate from one sample, sequenced in a study of T cells in Graves' hyperthyroidism and ophthalmopathy. Authors of the study amplified TCR beta CDR3 regions from RNA transcripts. First-round RT-PCR with HTBI primers amplified the TCR CDR3 region. TCRdb fed the multiplex PCR reads into MiXCR, producing one record per CDR3 protein. This table has about 360,000 distinct CDR3 sequences, roughly 25% appearing once. The sequencing sample was made of blood. The source is a man aged 50 or older with Graves' hyperthyroidism.

This clonotype was seen repeatedly, ten times or more. The J gene is TRBJ2-1, the V gene TRBV2, with TRBD2 matching over 7 bases. The germline V gene has CDR1 SNHLY and CDR2 FYNNEI. The CDR3 sequence is 16 residues long. Trimming removed 3 bases from V and 4 bases from J; junction bases left unmatched: 9. CDR3 DNA: TGTGCCAGCAGTGAGCAGGCTCTAGCGGTATACAATGAGCAGTTCTTC. Protein product: CASSEQALAVYNEQFF.

V and J are TRBV6-5 and TRBJ2-5; D is unclear. CDR1 is MNHEY, CDR2 SVGAGI, per germline. Trimming took 2 bases from V and 3 from J, leaving 10 bases between them. The CDR3 is made up of 14 amino acids. DNA of the CDR3: TGTGCCAGCAGTTACCTACGGGCGGAAGAGACCCAGTACTTC. The encoded protein is CASSYLRAEETQYF.

This clonotype was detected only a few times. V is TRBV28 and J is TRBJ1-1; D might be TRBD1 (5 bases). Germline CDR1 reads MDHEN; CDR2 reads SYDVKM. CDR3 length equals 15 residues. The germline V and J ends were trimmed by 6 bases and 11 bases, with 25 bases remaining between them. The CDR3 region is CASSAHDIGAEKAFF. CDR3 nucleotide sequence: TGTGCCAGCAGCGCACACGATATCGGGGCCGAAAAGGCTTTCTTT.

The chain has TRBV29-1 and TRBJ1-1, with TRBD1 matching over 7 bases. The germline V gene has CDR1 SQVTM and CDR2 ANQGSEA. Germline trimming cut 6 bases from V and 1 base from J; bases unmatched to any gene: 5. CDR3 length equals 13 residues. The chain's CDR3 is CSVSQGENTEAFF. The CDR3, as DNA: TGCAGCGTCTCTCAGGGGGAGAACACTGAAGCTTTCTTT.

The rearrangement joins TRBV29-1 to TRBJ2-3; TRBD2 matches at 9 bases. The ends lost 4 bases at V and 3 bases at J; junction bases unmatched: 8. Looked up from germline, CDR1 is SQVTM and CDR2 is ANQGSEA. The CDR3 contains 15 residues. Written as DNA, the CDR3 is TGCAGCGTTGTCGGTAGCGGGAGCAGAACAGATACGCAGTATTTT. Encoded protein: CSVVGSGSRTDTQYF.

This clonotype occurred many times. The chain uses TRBV11-2 and TRBJ2-5, with D tentatively TRBD1 (5 bases). Germline V gene sequence: CDR1 SGHAT, CDR2 FQNNGV. There are 14 residues in the CDR3. The V gene lost 3 bases and the J gene lost 3 bases, with 11 bases spanning the gap. CDR3 in DNA: TGTGCCAGCAGCTTTTTGACAGCTAAAGAGACCCAGTACTTC. It yields the protein CASSFLTAKETQYF. The full variable domain, rest sourced from reference TRBV11-2 and TRBJ2-5, is EAGVAQSPRYKIIEKRQSVAFWCNPISGHATLYWYQQILGQGPKLLIQFQNNGVVDDSQLPKDRFSAERLKGVDSTLKIQPAKLEDSAVYLCASSFLTAKETQYFGPGTRLLVL.

The chain combines TRBV24-1 with TRBJ2-1; 12 bases match TRBD2. The J call may be mistaken, given a closer DNA end match to TRBJ2-5. From germline, CDR1 is KGHDR and CDR2 SFDVKD. The CDR3 totals 20 residues. The CDR3 loop reads CATSDNPTTRLAGVHNDQYF. The CDR3 DNA reads as TGTGCCACCAGTGATAACCCAACCACCCGACTAGCGGGAGTTCACAATGACCAGTACTTC.

Ten or more counts support this clonotype. V is TRBV2 and J is TRBJ1-5; D remains ambiguous. CDR1 is SNHLY, CDR2 FYNNEI, per germline. The CDR3 is 16 residues long. V was cut by 0 bases and J by 1 base, with 10 bases left in between. CDR3 residues: CASSEALGRSNQPQHF. CDR3 in DNA: TGTGCCAGCAGTGAAGCGCTGGGCAGAAGCAATCAGCCCCAGCATTTT.

The J gene is TRBJ1-2, the V gene TRBV3-1; 9 bases agree with TRBD1. CDR3 length equals 14 residues. V gave up 5 bases and J gave up 4 bases; unmatched junction bases: 5. The germline V gene encodes CDR1 LGHDT and CDR2 YNNKEL (reference sequence). The CDR3 loop reads CASSIGTGPYGYTF. The CDR3 bases are TGTGCCAGCAGCATAGGGACAGGGCCCTATGGCTACACCTTC.

CDR3 residues: CATSESLQGTDTQYF. In DNA, the CDR3 is TGTGCCACCAGCGAGAGCTTACAAGGCACAGATACGCAGTATTTT. The V and J genes are TRBV15 and TRBJ2-3, with no clear D. The V gene lost 5 bases and the J gene lost 1 base, with 13 bases spanning the gap. Germline V CDR1 and CDR2: LNHNV, YYDKDF (reference sequence). CDR3 length: 15 amino acids.

This clonotype was recorded many times. This sequence joins TRBV3-1 and TRBJ2-1, with D tentatively TRBD2 (7 bases). V lost 5 bases and J 9 bases, leaving 20 bases between the germline ends. Germline CDR1 and CDR2: LGHDT and YNNKEL (reference sequence). This CDR3 comprises 15 residues. The CDR3 DNA reads TGTGCCAGCAGCTGGGGGGGGGCCTACAATGTTGAGCAGTTCTTC. Its translation is CASSWGGAYNVEQFF.

CDR3 in amino acids: CASRWTFSSYNEQFF. The CDR3 DNA is TGTGCCAGCAGGTGGACTTTTAGCTCCTACAATGAGCAGTTCTTC. The V call is TRBV6-1, the J call TRBJ2-1; tentatively, D is TRBD2 (5 bases). This CDR3 has 15 residues. Germline V gives CDR1 MNHNS, CDR2 SASEGT. V gave up 6 bases and J gave up 0 bases, with 12 bases separating them.

Regarding this clonotype: A much larger clone lies a single base off, so this may be a read error. The V and J genes are TRBV28 and TRBJ1-2; no definite D call. The germline CDR1 and CDR2 sequences are MDHEN and SYDVKM. CDR3 length equals 12 residues. For the CDR3, the DNA is TGTGTCAGCAGTTTTGAGGATAGTGGCTACACCTTC. Its translation: CVSSFEDSGYTF.

The chain uses TRBV7-2 and TRBJ1-1, with 7 bases aligning to TRBD1. This CDR3 spans 16 amino acids. Germline values: CDR1 SGHTA, CDR2 FQGNSA. The trim removed 5 bases at V and 0 bases at J, leaving 9 bases unmatched. The chain's CDR3 is CASSQEKGQLNTEAFF. The DNA of the CDR3 is TGTGCCAGCAGCCAAGAGAAGGGACAGCTGAACACTGAAGCTTTCTTT.

The chain is built from TRBV2 and TRBJ1-2; D is uncertain. The germline gives CDR1 SNHLY, CDR2 FYNNEI. The CDR3 sequence is 11 residues long. Trimming took off 8 bases at V and 4 bases at J, with 8 bases between the two ends. CDR3 sequence: CASQVSYGYTF. The CDR3 DNA is TGTGCCAGCCAGGTTAGCTATGGCTACACCTTC.

The chain is built from TRBV12-5 and TRBJ2-1; tentatively, D is TRBD1 (5 bases). The CDR3 extends over 16 amino acids. The V gene's germline CDR1 is LGHNT and CDR2 FRNRAP. Trimming removed 2 bases from V and 1 base from J, with 12 bases in between. The CDR3 sequence: CASGLPRSGSYNEQFF. Written as DNA, the CDR3 is TGTGCTAGTGGTTTGCCCCGTTCAGGGTCCTACAATGAGCAGTTCTTC. The whole variable domain, remainder taken from reference TRBV12-5 and TRBJ2-1, is DARVTQTPRHKVTEMGQEVTMRCQPILGHNTVFWYRQTMMQGLELLAYFRNRAPLDDSGMPKDRFSAEMPDATLATLKIQPSEPRDSAVYFCASGLPRSGSYNEQFFGPGTRLTVL.

This chain links TRBV13 with TRBJ2-5, with D perhaps matching TRBD2 (6 bases). The ends were cut back, 5 bases at V and 6 bases at J, with 22 bases in the middle. Germline-derived CDR1 and CDR2 are PRHDT and FYEKMQ (reference sequence). The CDR3 loop spans 16 amino acids. Here the CDR3 reads CASSNAKVAEKKTQYF. CDR3 coding DNA: TGTGCCAGCAGCAACGCAAAAGTAGCGGAGAAAAAGACCCAGTACTTC.

In its sample, this clonotype was seen a few times. The chain recombines TRBV6-1 with TRBJ1-1, with D maybe TRBD1 (5 bases). CDR3 length: 12 amino acids. Trimming removed 8 bases at V and 12 bases at J, with 19 bases between. Germline V gene sequence: CDR1 MNHNS, CDR2 SASEGT. This CDR3 reads CASWDPTSVTFF. In DNA form, the CDR3 reads TGTGCCAGCTGGGACCCGACTTCGGTAACTTTCTTT.

V is TRBV10-3 and J is TRBJ2-1; TRBD1 matches at 9 bases. This CDR3 is 18 amino acids long. Per the germline V gene, CDR1 is ENHRY and CDR2 is SYGVKD. The V segment lost 6 bases and the J segment 7 bases; nucleotides outside the gene matches: 19. The CDR3 nucleotides read TGTGCCATCAGAGACGGGACAGGGATTGTCCGAGGTGGGAATGAGCAGTTCTTC. This gives the protein CAIRDGTGIVRGGNEQFF.

This clonotype was detected a few times. V usage is TRBV30 and J usage is TRBJ2-7; D is possibly TRBD1 (5 bases). The CDR3 loop spans 14 amino acids. The V and J ends lost 1 base and 3 bases respectively, with 13 bases between them. Germline V lookup: CDR1 GTSNPN, CDR2 SVGIG (reference sequence). The CDR3 is CAWSAQDLFYEQYF. The CDR3 coding sequence is TGTGCCTGGAGTGCACAGGACCTGTTCTACGAGCAGTACTTC.

This chain connects TRBV5-1 to TRBJ2-5, with D hard to call. The V gene's germline CDR1 is SGHRS and CDR2 YFSETQ. Trimming pared 5 bases from V and 2 bases from J, leaving 13 bases between. The CDR3 totals 14 residues. The CDR3 sequence is CASSSGFRQETQYF. The DNA for the CDR3 is TGCGCCAGCAGTTCGGGCTTCCGACAAGAGACCCAGTACTTC.

This clonotype was seen a few times. The V gene is TRBV29-1, the J gene TRBJ2-5, with 9 bases lining up with TRBD1. Trimming took 5 bases from V and 2 from J; bases not matched to a gene: 9. CDR3 size: 15 residues. The germline CDR1 and CDR2 sequences are SQVTM and ANQGSEA. In DNA, the CDR3 is TGCAGCGTTTCCGGGACAGGGACAGCACAAGAGACCCAGTACTTC. The encoded protein is CSVSGTGTAQETQYF.

This clonotype appeared a few times. The chain has TRBV15 and TRBJ1-5; D remains ambiguous. V was clipped by 2 bases and J by 4 bases, with 9 bases between them. The CDR3 has 14 amino acids. Germline V lookup: CDR1 LNHNV, CDR2 YYDKDF (reference sequence). The CDR3: CATSRSGGNQPQHF. The DNA for the CDR3 is TGTGCCACCAGCAGATCCGGTGGGAATCAGCCCCAGCATTTT.

The chain combines TRBV19 with TRBJ1-4; the D is unclear. The CDR3 sequence is 15 residues long. Germline V gene sequence: CDR1 LNHDA, CDR2 SQIVND (reference sequence). The V and J ends lost 3 bases and 8 bases respectively, with 16 bases between them. CDR3 region: CASSITPGLDEKLFF. CDR3 coding DNA: TGTGCCAGTAGTATTACGCCCGGGTTGGACGAAAAACTGTTTTTT.

This clonotype was seen only a few times. The CDR3, as DNA: TGTGCCAGCAGCTTGGCCGTGATTAGCGGTGGCGAGCAGTTCTTC. Protein product: CASSLAVISGGEQFF. This chain connects TRBV5-7 to TRBJ2-1; tentative D call: TRBD2 (6 bases). TRBV5-7 is flagged as an ORF with uncertain function. V was trimmed by 0 bases and J by 10 bases, leaving 17 bases between them. The CDR3 is 15 residues long.

This chain links TRBV10-3 with TRBJ2-7, with TRBD2 as a possible D gene (6 bases). This CDR3 is 14 amino acids long. Germline V gene data show CDR1 as ENHRY and CDR2 as SYGVKD. V lost 3 bases and J lost 3, with 12 bases in between. The CDR3 is CAISDPGLYYEQYF. As DNA, the CDR3 is TGTGCCATCAGTGATCCTGGACTATACTACGAGCAGTACTTC.